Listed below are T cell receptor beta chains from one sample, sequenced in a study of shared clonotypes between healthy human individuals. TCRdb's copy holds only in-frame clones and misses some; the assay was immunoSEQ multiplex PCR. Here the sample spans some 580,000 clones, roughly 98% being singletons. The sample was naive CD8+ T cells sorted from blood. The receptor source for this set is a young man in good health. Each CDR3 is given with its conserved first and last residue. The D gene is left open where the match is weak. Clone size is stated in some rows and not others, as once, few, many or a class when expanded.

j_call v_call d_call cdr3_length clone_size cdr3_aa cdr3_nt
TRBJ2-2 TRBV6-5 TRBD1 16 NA CASSYLGQGASGELFF TGTGCCAGCAGTTACTTGGGACAGGGGGCCTCCGGGGAGCTGTTTTTT
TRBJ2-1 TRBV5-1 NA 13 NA CASSLFETETRFF TGCGCCAGCAGCTTATTCGAAACCGAGACCAGGTTCTTC
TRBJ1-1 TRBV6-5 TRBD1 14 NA CASSLQGMNTEAFF TGTGCCAGCAGTTTACAGGGGATGAACACTGAAGCTTTCTTT
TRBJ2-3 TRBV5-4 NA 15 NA CASSQPPWDKDTQYF TGTGCCAGCAGCCAACCCCCGTGGGACAAAGATACGCAGTATTTT
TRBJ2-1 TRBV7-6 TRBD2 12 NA CASSSGTNEQFF TGTGCCAGTAGTAGCGGGACAAATGAGCAGTTCTTC
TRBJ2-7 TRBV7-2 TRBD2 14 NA CASSLGAGKYEQYF TGTGCCAGCAGCTTAGGAGCGGGAAAGTACGAGCAGTACTTC
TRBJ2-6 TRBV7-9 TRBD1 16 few CASSPGQGSGANVLTF TGTGCCAGCAGCCCCGGACAGGGGTCTGGGGCCAACGTCCTGACTTTC
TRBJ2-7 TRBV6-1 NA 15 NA CASSNYRGGGYEQYF TGTGCCAGCAGTAACTACAGGGGAGGAGGCTACGAGCAGTACTTC
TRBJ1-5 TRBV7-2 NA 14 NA CASSFDMNNQPQHF TGTGCCAGCAGCTTCGACATGAACAATCAGCCCCAGCATTTT
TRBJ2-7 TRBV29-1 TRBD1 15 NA CSVEVVGTGAYEQYF TGCAGCGTTGAGGTAGTTGGGACAGGGGCCTACGAGCAGTACTTC
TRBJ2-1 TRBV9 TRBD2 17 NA CASSPRLAGATYNEQFF TGTGCCAGCAGCCCCAGACTAGCGGGAGCCACCTACAATGAGCAGTTCTTC
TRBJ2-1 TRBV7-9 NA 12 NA CASSFMYGEQFF TGTGCCAGCAGCTTTATGTACGGTGAGCAGTTCTTC
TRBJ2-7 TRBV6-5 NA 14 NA CASSYSFDSYEQYF TGTGCCAGCAGTTACTCGTTTGACAGCTACGAGCAGTACTTC
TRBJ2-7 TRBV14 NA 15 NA CASSLRDFLFYEQYF TGTGCCAGCAGCCTCCGGGACTTTCTTTTCTACGAGCAGTACTTC
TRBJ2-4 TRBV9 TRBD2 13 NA CASSTGTSVIQYF TGTGCCAGCAGCACCGGGACTAGTGTCATTCAGTACTTC
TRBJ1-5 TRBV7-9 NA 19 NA CASSFSGTEAALRNQPQHF TGTGCCAGCAGCTTTTCCGGGACGGAGGCTGCTTTGCGCAATCAGCCCCAGCATTTT
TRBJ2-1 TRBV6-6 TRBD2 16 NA CASNPSGRLSYNEQFF TGTGCCAGCAATCCTAGCGGGAGGCTCTCCTACAATGAGCAGTTCTTC
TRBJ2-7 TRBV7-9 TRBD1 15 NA CASSHADRGHREQYF TGTGCCAGCAGTCACGCGGACAGGGGCCATCGGGAGCAGTACTTC
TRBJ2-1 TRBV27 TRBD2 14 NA CASSLLLAGNEQFF TGTGCCAGCAGTTTATTACTAGCGGGAAATGAGCAGTTCTTC
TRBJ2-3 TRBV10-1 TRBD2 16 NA CASSEFTREGTDTQYF TGCGCCAGCAGTGAGTTTACCCGGGAGGGCACAGATACGCAGTATTTT
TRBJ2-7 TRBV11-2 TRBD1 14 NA CASSLGTGGREQYF TGTGCCAGCAGCTTAGGGACAGGGGGCCGCGAGCAGTACTTC
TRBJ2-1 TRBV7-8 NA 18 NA CASSSFGWRSYSYNEQFF TGTGCCAGCAGCTCGTTCGGCTGGAGAAGTTACTCCTACAATGAGCAGTTCTTC
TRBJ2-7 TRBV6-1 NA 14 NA CASRDSTGTYEQYF TGTGCCAGCAGAGACTCGACGGGGACCTACGAGCAGTACTTC
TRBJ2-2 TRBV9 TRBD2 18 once CASSVVPGLAVNTGELFF TGTGCCAGCAGCGTAGTCCCTGGTCTAGCGGTGAACACCGGGGAGCTGTTTTTT
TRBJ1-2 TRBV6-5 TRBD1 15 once CASSPRGGWSYGYTF TGTGCCAGCAGCCCCCGAGGGGGCTGGAGTTATGGCTACACCTTC
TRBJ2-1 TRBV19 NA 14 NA CASSVGTDLLEQFF TGTGCCAGTAGTGTCGGGACCGACCTCCTGGAGCAGTTCTTC
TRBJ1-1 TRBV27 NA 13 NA CASSFAGPTEAFF TGTGCCAGCAGTTTCGCAGGGCCCACTGAAGCTTTCTTT
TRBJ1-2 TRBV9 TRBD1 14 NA CASSEIGQGLGYTF TGTGCCAGCAGCGAGATAGGACAGGGGTTGGGCTACACCTTC
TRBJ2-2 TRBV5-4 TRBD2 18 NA CASSLMGGRGSDTGELFF TGTGCCAGCAGCTTGATGGGCGGGAGAGGGTCGGACACCGGGGAGCTGTTTTTT
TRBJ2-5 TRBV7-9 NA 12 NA CASSPQRETQYF TGTGCCAGCAGCCCACAGCGGGAGACCCAGTACTTC
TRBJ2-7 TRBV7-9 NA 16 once CASSFLGERDSYEQYF TGTGCCAGCAGCTTCCTTGGGGAGAGGGACTCCTACGAGCAGTACTTC
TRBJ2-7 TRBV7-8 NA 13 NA CASSLSPTAEQYF TGTGCCAGCAGCTTAAGCCCCACCGCCGAGCAGTACTTC
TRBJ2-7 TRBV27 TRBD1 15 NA CASSPLQGSTYEQYF TGTGCCAGCAGTCCCCTACAGGGGTCCACCTACGAGCAGTACTTC
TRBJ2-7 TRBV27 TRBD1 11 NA CASSRGTGEYF TGTGCCAGCAGCCGGGGGACAGGGGAGTACTTC
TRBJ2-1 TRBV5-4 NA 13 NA CASSLQGNNEQFF TGTGCCAGCAGCTTGCAGGGGAACAATGAGCAGTTCTTC
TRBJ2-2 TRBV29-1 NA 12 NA CSVDLYTGELFF TGCAGCGTTGACCTTTACACCGGGGAGCTGTTTTTT
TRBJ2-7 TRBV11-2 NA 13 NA CASSLGIAYEQYF TGTGCCAGCAGCTTAGGGATCGCCTACGAGCAGTACTTC
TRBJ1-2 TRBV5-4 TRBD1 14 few CASSLGTGVNGYTF TGTGCCAGCAGCTTGGGGACAGGGGTAAATGGCTACACCTTC
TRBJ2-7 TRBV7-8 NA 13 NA CASSLRWEYEQYF TGTGCCAGCAGCCTCCGGTGGGAATACGAGCAGTACTTC
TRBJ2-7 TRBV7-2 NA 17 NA CASSSPLDGGPSYEQYF TGTGCCAGCAGTTCCCCACTGGACGGGGGCCCATCCTACGAGCAGTACTTC
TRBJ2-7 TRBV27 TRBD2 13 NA CASRGLGTYEQYF TGTGCCAGCAGGGGACTAGGAACCTACGAGCAGTACTTC
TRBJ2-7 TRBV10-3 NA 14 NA CAIRASGASYEQYF TGTGCCATCAGGGCTTCCGGGGCCTCCTACGAGCAGTACTTC
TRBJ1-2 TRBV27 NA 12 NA CASRETNYGYTF TGTGCCAGCCGCGAAACTAACTATGGCTACACCTTC
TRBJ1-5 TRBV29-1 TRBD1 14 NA CSVVTGHSNQPQHF TGCAGCGTTGTGACAGGGCATAGCAATCAGCCCCAGCATTTT
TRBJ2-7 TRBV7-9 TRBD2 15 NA CASSPGSGKVDEQYF TGTGCCAGCAGCCCCGGGAGCGGGAAAGTCGACGAGCAGTACTTC
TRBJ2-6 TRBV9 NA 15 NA CASSVSGSGANVLTF TGTGCCAGCAGCGTGTCAGGCTCTGGGGCCAACGTCCTGACTTTC
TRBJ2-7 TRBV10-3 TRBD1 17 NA CAISEADPAGGSYEQYF TGTGCCATCAGTGAGGCCGATCCCGCAGGGGGCTCTTACGAGCAGTACTTC
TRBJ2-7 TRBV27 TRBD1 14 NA CASSSLGQQYEQYF TGTGCCAGCAGTAGCCTGGGACAGCAGTACGAGCAGTACTTC
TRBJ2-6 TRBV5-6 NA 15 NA CASSSEGSGANVLTF TGTGCCAGCAGCTCCGAGGGTTCTGGGGCCAACGTCCTGACTTTC
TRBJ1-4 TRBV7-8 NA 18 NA CASSSPGAGADPLEKLFF TGTGCCAGCAGCTCCCCGGGGGCAGGGGCCGACCCTTTAGAAAAACTGTTTTTT
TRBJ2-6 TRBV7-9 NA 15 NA CASSWLHSGANVLTF TGTGCCAGCAGCTGGCTACACTCTGGGGCCAACGTCCTGACTTTC
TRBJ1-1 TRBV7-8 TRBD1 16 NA CASSLARDSLNTEAFF TGTGCCAGCAGCTTAGCACGGGACAGTTTGAACACTGAAGCTTTCTTT
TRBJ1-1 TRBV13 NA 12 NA CASSTSRSEAFF TGTGCCAGCAGCACCTCGAGGAGTGAAGCTTTCTTT
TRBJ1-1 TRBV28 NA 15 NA CASSLAGEGWTEAFF TGTGCCAGCAGCCTCGCGGGGGAAGGGTGGACTGAAGCTTTCTTT
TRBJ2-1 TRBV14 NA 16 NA CASSPRQESSYNEQFF TGTGCCAGCAGCCCTCGACAGGAGAGCTCCTACAATGAGCAGTTCTTC
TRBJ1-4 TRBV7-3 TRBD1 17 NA CASSFQTFTGEPSVAGF TGTGCCAGCAGCTTCCAGACTTTTACAGGGGAACCTTCGGTAGCCGGTTTT
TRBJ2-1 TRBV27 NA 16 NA CASSPLSDPGYNEQFF TGTGCCAGCAGTCCCTTGAGCGACCCAGGGTACAATGAGCAGTTCTTC